What follows describes a single TCR beta chain. The record originates from a study of blood T cell repertoires in COVID-19. Recruited during active infection, patients (from Seattle) were subsequently followed longitudinally. As processed by the authors: Nucleated cell counts were estimated from reference gene primer amplification. Sequencing was performed with immunoSEQ multiplex PCR; in TCRdb, only in-frame clones are kept and a portion is missing. The V and J calls and the clone size are those of that table, but D and trimming were determined from the DNA. The sample gives more than 200,000 clones, around four fifths of which show up once; about 10% is in the top ten. This clonotype originated in a woman older than 75 with COVID-19, enrolled during active disease. The sample comprised peripheral blood.

Written as DNA, the CDR3 is TGTGCCAGCTTCACCCGGACAGGGGTGGGATCACCCCTCCACTTT. Protein product: CASFTRTGVGSPLHF. This sequence joins TRBV5-8 and TRBJ1-6; TRBD1 matches at 9 bases. This CDR3 contains 15 residues. The trim removed 7 bases at V and 10 bases at J, leaving 12 bases unmatched. Per germline, CDR1 SGHTS and CDR2 YDEGEE.